This T cell receptor (beta chain) derives from a study of blood T cell repertoires in COVID-19. Study details: The origin of the acute and convalescent COVID-19 samples was the United States, Italy and Spain. Sample material is recorded as cDNA or gDNA derived from T cells, B-cell-depleted T cells, or PBMCs.

Authors' data handling: For nucleated cells, counts were estimated from reference gene primer amplification. Produced via immunoSEQ multiplex PCR; TCRdb's table is partial and in-frame only. From that table come the V and J calls and clone size; the DNA was used to work out D and trimming. The sample yields roughly 150,000 clones, about four fifths seen once. The CDR3 totals 14 residues. This clonotype was sampled from a woman of 80 years or more with acute or convalescent COVID-19. The sample consisted of peripheral blood. The V and J genes are TRBV21-1 and TRBJ1-1. TRBV21-1 is a pseudogene. The CDR3 region has the DNA TGTGCCAGCAGCAGCCCGGGAGGGTGGACTGAAGCTTTCTTT. The encoded protein is CASSSPGGWTEAFF.